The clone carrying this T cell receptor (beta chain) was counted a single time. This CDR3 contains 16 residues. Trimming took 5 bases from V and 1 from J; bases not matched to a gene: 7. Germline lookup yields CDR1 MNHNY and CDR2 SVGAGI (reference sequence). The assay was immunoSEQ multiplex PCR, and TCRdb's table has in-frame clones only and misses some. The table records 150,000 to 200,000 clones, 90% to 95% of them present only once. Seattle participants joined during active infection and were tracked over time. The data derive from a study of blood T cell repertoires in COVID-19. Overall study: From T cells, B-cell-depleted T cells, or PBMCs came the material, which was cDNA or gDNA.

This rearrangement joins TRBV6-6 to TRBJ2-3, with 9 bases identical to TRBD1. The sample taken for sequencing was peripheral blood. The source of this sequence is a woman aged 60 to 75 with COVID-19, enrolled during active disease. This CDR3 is CASSPTRTGGTDTQYF. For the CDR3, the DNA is TGTGCCAGCAGTCCTACCCGGACAGGGGGCACAGATACGCAGTATTTT.